These 29 T cell receptor beta chains were sequenced from one sample in a study of blood T cell repertoires in COVID-19 (dated by TCRdb to 2018 to 2021). Libraries were prepared through the immunoSEQ multiplex PCR assay. TCRdb retrieved this table from immuneACCESS and kept in-frame rearrangements only. Not all clones are present; in checked studies, unresolved V genes account for under half, and no reason is known for the remainder. In all, the sample holds about 99,000 clones, and 70% to 90% of those were seen once. Clones ranked in the top ten supply less than 4% of the sample. Specimen: peripheral blood. The receptors come from a human donor in a cohort sampled during active COVID-19.

J is TRBJ2-7 and V is TRBV7-2; D perhaps matches TRBD1 (6 bases). CDR3 length equals 15 residues. Germline assignment: CDR1 SGHTA and CDR2 FQGNSA. Trimming cost V 3 bases and J 3 bases, with 15 bases left between them. CDR3 region: CASSFRVDSLYEQYF. The CDR3 DNA reads as TGTGCCAGCAGCTTTAGGGTGGACAGTCTCTACGAGCAGTACTTC.

The chain carries TRBV24-1 and TRBJ2-3; possible D gene TRBD2, 5 bases. The CDR3 contains 14 residues. V lost 6 bases, J lost 4 bases, and 13 bases lay in between. The germline V gene encodes CDR1 KGHDR and CDR2 SFDVKD. The CDR3 region has the DNA TGTGCCACCAGTAGGGTTGAGAGGGCAGATACGCAGTATTTT. It codes for CATSRVERADTQYF.

The J gene is TRBJ2-2, the V gene TRBV9; TRBD2 matches at 9 bases. Germline assignment: CDR1 SGDLS and CDR2 YYNGEE. This CDR3 has 16 amino acids. V dropped 3 bases and J dropped 5; count of bases not matched to a gene: 8. CDR3 nucleotide sequence: TGTGCCAGCAGCGCCGGCGGGGGGGCTTATACCGGGGAGCTGTTTTTT. Amino acids: CASSAGGGAYTGELFF. Variable domain in full (rest from reference TRBV9 and TRBJ2-2): DSGVTQTPKHLITATGQRVTLRCSPRSGDLSVYWYQQSLDQGLQFLIQYYNGEERAKGNILERFSAQQFPDLHSELNLSSLELGDSALYFCASSAGGGAYTGELFFGEGSRLTVL.

The J gene is TRBJ2-3, the V gene TRBV9; 10 bases match TRBD2. The CDR3 is 16 amino acids. Trimming removed 3 bases from V and 2 bases from J; junction bases left unmatched: 6. Germline CDR1 and CDR2: SGDLS and YYNGEE. This chain's CDR3 is CASSALAGGPTDTQYF. CDR3 coding DNA: TGTGCCAGCAGCGCATTAGCGGGGGGCCCCACAGATACGCAGTATTTT.

This sequence joins TRBV5-1 and TRBJ2-7, with TRBD1 as a possible D gene (5 bases). Germline values: CDR1 SGHRS, CDR2 YFSETQ. The CDR3 sequence is 14 residues long. Trimming stripped 5 bases from V and 2 bases from J, with 14 bases between. The CDR3 region has the DNA TGCGCCAGCAGGAATCAGAAGGGGCCCTACGAGCAGTACTTC. It specifies CASRNQKGPYEQYF.

This clone has only one observation. The rearrangement links TRBV19 to TRBJ2-1; D possibly corresponds to TRBD1 (5 bases). From germline, CDR1 is LNHDA and CDR2 SQIVND (reference sequence). The CDR3 is made up of 14 amino acids. Between the trimmed V and J ends, which lost 6 bases and 7 bases, there was a span of 16 bases. As DNA, the CDR3 is TGTGCCAGTAGCAGAGTAGCAGGGAATAATGAGCAGTTCTTC. Protein sequence: CASSRVAGNNEQFF.

The chain recombines TRBV6-1 with TRBJ2-7; 7 bases are a match to TRBD1. CDR1 and CDR2 (germline): MNHNS, SASEGT. With 2 bases clipped from V and 5 bases from J, the junction kept 9 bases outside the gene matches. The CDR3 is 15 residues long. The CDR3 DNA reads as TGTGCCAGCAGTGAATGGCCAGGGGGTCAGAACGAGCAGTACTTC. Protein: CASSEWPGGQNEQYF.

The gene calls are TRBV10-2 and TRBJ2-5; 8 nucleotides match TRBD1. The ends lost 6 bases at V and 3 bases at J; junction bases unmatched: 6. The length of the CDR3 is 14 residues. CDR1 and CDR2 from the germline V gene are WSHSY and SAAADI. The CDR3 DNA is TGCGCCAGCAGGGGGACGGACAGGGAAGAGACCCAGTACTTC. Protein: CASRGTDREETQYF.

V gene TRBV27 combines with J gene TRBJ2-3; 7 bases align to TRBD1. The CDR3 has 17 amino acids. CDR1 and CDR2 (germline): MNHEY, SMNVEV (reference sequence). With 10 bases clipped from V and 2 bases from J, the junction kept 18 bases outside the gene matches. The CDR3 DNA follows: TGTGCCACTACAGCCCTTCGGACAGGTGGTTACACAGATACGCAGTATTTT. Its translation is CATTALRTGGYTDTQYF.

The rearrangement links TRBV4-1 to TRBJ1-5, with a weak D call TRBD1 (6 bases). CDR1 and CDR2 from the germline V gene are MGHRA and YSYEKL. The CDR3 sequence is 18 residues long. Trimming cost V 0 bases and J 2 bases, with 17 bases left between them. CDR3 sequence (DNA): TGCGCCAGCAGCCAAGATAGGGGGAGGGGCGGACGCAATCAGCCCCAGCATTTT. Translating it yields CASSQDRGRGGRNQPQHF.

V usage is TRBV30 and J usage is TRBJ2-3; weak D call: TRBD2 (5 bases). Per the germline V gene, CDR1 is GTSNPN and CDR2 is SVGIG (reference sequence). V dropped 4 bases and J dropped 0 bases, with 11 bases sitting between them. This CDR3 region has 14 residues. The CDR3 DNA is TGTGCCTGGAACCGAGGGCAGAGCACAGATACGCAGTATTTT. Encoded protein: CAWNRGQSTDTQYF.

The chain links TRBV5-1 to TRBJ2-7; 7 bases agree with TRBD2. Germline V gene lookup returns CDR1 SGHRS and CDR2 YFSETQ. The CDR3 covers 13 residues. The V segment lost 4 bases and the J segment 6 bases; nucleotides outside the gene matches: 7. CDR3 region: CASSGGLDREQYF. The DNA for the CDR3 is TGCGCCAGCAGCGGCGGACTAGACCGCGAGCAGTACTTC. Full variable domain (outside the CDR3, taken from reference TRBV5-1 and TRBJ2-7): KAGVTQTPRYLIKTRGQQVTLSCSPISGHRSVSWYQQTPGQGLQFLFEYFSETQRNKGNFPGRFSGRQFSNSRSEMNVSTLELGDSALYLCASSGGLDREQYFGPGTRLTVT.

This clone was seen only a few times. The chain links TRBV5-5 to TRBJ2-2, with D possibly being TRBD1 (5 bases). CDR3 length: 17 amino acids. Trimming cost V 4 bases and J 0 bases, with 16 bases left between them. The germline V gene has CDR1 SGHKS and CDR2 YYEKEE (reference sequence). The CDR3 sequence: CASSRIRVPSNTGELFF. In DNA, the CDR3 is TGTGCCAGCAGCAGGATCAGGGTGCCCTCGAACACCGGGGAGCTGTTTTTT.

CDR3 sequence reads: CASSSGGGETQYF. CDR3 bases: TGTGCCAGCAGCTCAGGTGGGGGGGAGACCCAGTACTTC. The J gene is TRBJ2-5, the V gene TRBV9; D is perhaps TRBD2 (6 bases). Germline V gene lookup returns CDR1 SGDLS and CDR2 YYNGEE. The CDR3 runs 13 residues. V was cut by 4 bases and J by 5 bases, with 12 bases left in between. Filled out from reference TRBV9 and TRBJ2-5, the complete variable domain reads DSGVTQTPKHLITATGQRVTLRCSPRSGDLSVYWYQQSLDQGLQFLIQYYNGEERAKGNILERFSAQQFPDLHSELNLSSLELGDSALYFCASSSGGGETQYFGPGTRLLVL.

The chain carries TRBV6-5 and TRBJ1-5, with D possibly being TRBD1 (6 bases). CDR3 length: 13 amino acids. Germline CDR1 reads MNHEY; CDR2 reads SVGAGI. Trimming stripped 6 bases from V and 3 bases from J, with 9 bases between. CDR3 DNA sequence: TGTGCCAGCAGGAGGGGGACCAATCAGCCCCAGCATTTT. Encoded protein: CASRRGTNQPQHF.

To note about this clone: The same CDR3 is also encoded by other DNA sequences in this sample. The V and J genes are TRBV4-3 and TRBJ2-7, with 9 bases aligning to TRBD2. Germline assignment: CDR1 LGHNA and CDR2 YSLEER. The CDR3 totals 16 residues. The junction had 8 bases not matched to a gene; V was cut back by 0 bases and J by 5 bases. The CDR3 is CASSQERLAAPHEQYF. Here the CDR3 DNA reads TGCGCCAGCAGCCAAGAGAGACTAGCGGCCCCACACGAGCAGTACTTC.

J is TRBJ2-5 and V is TRBV5-4; 7 nucleotides align to TRBD2. Losses at the gene ends were 2 bases for V and 2 bases for J; bases not matched to a gene: 3. In germline, CDR1 is SGHNT, CDR2 YYREEE (reference sequence). This CDR3 has 14 residues. The CDR3 DNA follows: TGTGCCAGCAGCTTAAGCGGGATACAAGAGACCCAGTACTTC. This gives the protein CASSLSGIQETQYF.

This rearrangement joins TRBV2 to TRBJ2-1; 8 bases line up with TRBD2. The CDR3 has 13 residues. The germline V gene encodes CDR1 SNHLY and CDR2 FYNNEI. V shed 7 bases and J 6 bases; nucleotides not matched to a gene: 5. The CDR3 protein is CASTRLAGNEQFF. The CDR3 coding sequence is TGTGCCAGCACACGGCTAGCGGGCAATGAGCAGTTCTTC.

The chain has TRBV5-5 and TRBJ2-1; D remains ambiguous. CDR1 SGHKS and CDR2 YYEKEE come from the germline V gene (reference sequence). V gave up 2 bases and J gave up 2 bases, with 17 bases separating them. The CDR3 loop spans 17 amino acids. The chain's CDR3 is CASSFWSLSYTYNEQFF. The CDR3 DNA sequence: TGTGCCAGCAGCTTCTGGAGTCTTTCATACACCTACAATGAGCAGTTCTTC.

This clone was seen just once. The chain carries TRBV19 and TRBJ1-2; a weak D match, TRBD1 (6 bases). Trimming pared 5 bases from V and 8 bases from J, leaving 9 bases between. The CDR3 totals 11 residues. The V gene's germline CDR1 is LNHDA and CDR2 SQIVND (reference sequence). CDR3 nucleotides: TGTGCCAGTAGTGCAGGGGCCGGCTACACCTTC. Translating it yields CASSAGAGYTF.

V is TRBV5-1 and J is TRBJ2-7; 9 bases are a match to TRBD1. In germline, CDR1 is SGHRS, CDR2 YFSETQ. V shed 4 bases and J 3 bases; nucleotides not matched to a gene: 5. This CDR3 has 14 amino acids. CDR3: CASSPTGGIYEQYF. CDR3 DNA: TGCGCCAGCAGCCCGACAGGGGGGATCTACGAGCAGTACTTC. Variable domain in full (rest from reference TRBV5-1 and TRBJ2-7): KAGVTQTPRYLIKTRGQQVTLSCSPISGHRSVSWYQQTPGQGLQFLFEYFSETQRNKGNFPGRFSGRQFSNSRSEMNVSTLELGDSALYLCASSPTGGIYEQYFGPGTRLTVT.

The V call is TRBV30, the J call TRBJ1-4, with 9 bases identical to TRBD1. Germline V gene sequence: CDR1 GTSNPN, CDR2 SVGIG (reference sequence). CDR3 length equals 14 residues. V was clipped by 3 bases and J by 8 bases; unmatched bases: 7. CDR3 protein: CAWSAGQGHEKLFF. CDR3 coding DNA: TGTGCCTGGAGCGCGGGACAGGGACACGAAAAACTGTTTTTT. Based on the CDR3 plus reference TRBV30 and TRBJ1-4, the full variable domain is SQTIHQWPATLVQPVGSPLSLECTVEGTSNPNLYWYRQAAGRGLQLLFYSVGIGQISSEVPQNLSASRPQDRQFILSSKKLLLSDSGFYLCAWSAGQGHEKLFFGSGTQLSVL.

V and J are TRBV7-3 and TRBJ2-1; 10 bases agree with TRBD1. Trimming took 5 bases from V and 8 from J; bases not matched to a gene: 9. Germline V gives CDR1 SGHTA, CDR2 FQGTGA. CDR3 size: 15 residues. The CDR3, as DNA: TGTGCCAGCAGCCGACAGGGGGCGATTTTGGATGAGCAGTTCTTC. Its protein product is CASSRQGAILDEQFF.

This clone showed up just once. The chain couples TRBV20-1 to TRBJ1-2, with TRBD1 as a possible D gene (5 bases). The V end lost 2 bases, the J end lost 8 bases, and 9 bases lay between the germline ends. Looked up from germline, CDR1 is DFQATT and CDR2 is SNEGSKA (reference sequence). The CDR3 is 11 residues long. CDR3 sequence reads: CSARQGDGYTF. The CDR3 region has the DNA TGCAGTGCTAGACAGGGTGACGGCTACACCTTC.

This chain connects TRBV29-1 to TRBJ1-4, with 9 bases lining up with TRBD1. The trim removed 5 bases at V and 8 bases at J, leaving 9 bases unmatched. The CDR3 has 14 amino acids. Germline loops: CDR1 SQVTM, CDR2 ANQGSEA. The CDR3 DNA sequence: TGCAGCGTTAAGGAGACAGGGGGAGGAGAAAAACTGTTTTTT. This translates into CSVKETGGGEKLFF.

This rearrangement joins TRBV18 to TRBJ1-1; D perhaps matches TRBD1 (6 bases). Germline CDR1 reads KGHSH; CDR2 reads LQKENI. This CDR3 has 14 residues. The V end lost 5 bases, the J end lost 1 base, and 11 bases lay between the germline ends. The CDR3 here is CASSYRVGNTEAFF. The CDR3 DNA is TGTGCCAGCTCATACAGGGTTGGGAACACTGAAGCTTTCTTT.

This sequence joins TRBV28 and TRBJ2-7, with 8 bases that match TRBD1. Trimming removed 5 bases from V and 3 bases from J; junction bases left unmatched: 9. The CDR3 runs 15 residues. Germline V gene sequence: CDR1 MDHEN, CDR2 SYDVKM. The CDR3 protein is CASSPPGQASYEQYF. Written as DNA, the CDR3 is TGTGCCAGCAGTCCTCCGGGACAGGCCAGCTACGAGCAGTACTTC.

The V gene is TRBV28, the J gene TRBJ1-1; D not resolved. The length of the CDR3 is 17 residues. Germline values: CDR1 MDHEN, CDR2 SYDVKM. The V end was cut by 2 bases, the J end by 0 bases, with 16 bases between. CDR3 coding DNA: TGTGCCAGCAGTTTAAGGAAAACAGCACAGATGAACACTGAAGCTTTCTTT. Translation: CASSLRKTAQMNTEAFF.

As to this clone: The same CDR3 can be traced to other DNA sequences in this sample. V gene TRBV18 combines with J gene TRBJ1-1; D remains unclear. The germline CDR1 and CDR2 sequences are KGHSH and LQKENI. The CDR3 loop spans 13 amino acids. Trimming shortened V by 3 bases and J by 1 base, and 6 bases separated the two germline ends. This CDR3 is CASSPGGNTEAFF. DNA of the CDR3: TGTGCCAGCTCACCGGGAGGGAACACTGAAGCTTTCTTT.